A selection of T cell receptor beta chains follows, all from one sample in a study of cytomegalovirus exposure and HLA in healthy donors. This table comes from immunoSEQ multiplex PCR, and its TCRdb copy is limited to in-frame clones, with some not included. The data hold about 190,000 clones, with 65% to 85% observed a single time. The material sequenced was PBMCs. Receptors originate from a woman under 30 in good health and CMV-seronegative. Each CDR3 is given with its conserved first and last residue. Fields, in order: D gene, V gene, CDR3 protein. The D gene is left open where the match is weak.

>.|TRBV2
CATAGSGRFTGELFF
>.|TRBV5-1
CASRPRETNYGYTF
>.|TRBV23-1
CASSETGSNVYEQYF
>.|TRBV28
CASSLYQPPGNQPQHF
>TRBD1|TRBV6-6
CASSYPGTGNTGELFF
>.|TRBV5-1
CASSLAWGQGDEKLFF
>TRBD1|TRBV6-5
CASSYGQANNEQYF
>TRBD1|TRBV2
CASSRQGDTQYF
>.|TRBV2
CASSSDRQETQYF
>.|TRBV7-9
CASSSLRDHYGYTF
>TRBD2|TRBV5-8
CASSWGASGSLNTDTQYF
>TRBD1|TRBV11-2
CASSTGQGNTEAFF
>.|TRBV9
CASSVGQGSGTGELFF
>.|TRBV27
CASSHPLDIPEQFF
>.|TRBV11-2
CASSLEYQLPEQYF
>TRBD2|TRBV9
CASSPSGGVTGELFF
>.|TRBV28
CASSLSPGMNTEAFF
>.|TRBV6-6
CASSPPGGAVNTEAFF
>.|TRBV10-3
CAISGNRLNTEAFF
>.|TRBV4-1
CASSPSARFPSGNTIYF
>.|TRBV19
CASSITNHNEQFF
>TRBD1|TRBV5-4
CASSTRTGDSYGYTF
>TRBD1|TRBV29-1
CSVEIWTGGKAGANVLTF
>TRBD2|TRBV9
CASGLAGTNEQFF
>TRBD2|TRBV29-1
CSVDRAGGQETQYF